This T cell receptor (beta chain) was captured by sequencing in a study of blood T cell repertoires in COVID-19. Looking at the study overall: COVID-19 samples from acute and convalescent phases originated in the United States, Italy and Spain. T cells, B-cell-depleted T cells, or PBMCs supplied cDNA or gDNA.

Authors' analysis steps: Quantification of nucleated cells was approximated via reference gene primer amplification. Some clones are missing from TCRdb's copy, which holds only in-frame ones; the method was immunoSEQ multiplex PCR. From that table come the V and J calls and clone size; the DNA was used to work out D and trimming. The sample lists around 94,000 clones; around 73% were seen once. From germline, CDR1 is LNHNV and CDR2 YYDKDF (reference sequence). The CDR3 contains 16 residues. Trimming took off 2 bases at V and 0 bases at J, with 13 bases between the two ends. This rearrangement joins TRBV15 to TRBJ1-2; D unresolved. This receptor was identified in a man in his fifties or sixties with active or convalescent COVID-19. The sequencing sample was made of peripheral blood. The CDR3 spells CATSRIRQDSNYGYTF. The CDR3 region has the DNA TGTGCCACCAGCAGAATCAGGCAGGATTCTAACTATGGCTACACCTTC.